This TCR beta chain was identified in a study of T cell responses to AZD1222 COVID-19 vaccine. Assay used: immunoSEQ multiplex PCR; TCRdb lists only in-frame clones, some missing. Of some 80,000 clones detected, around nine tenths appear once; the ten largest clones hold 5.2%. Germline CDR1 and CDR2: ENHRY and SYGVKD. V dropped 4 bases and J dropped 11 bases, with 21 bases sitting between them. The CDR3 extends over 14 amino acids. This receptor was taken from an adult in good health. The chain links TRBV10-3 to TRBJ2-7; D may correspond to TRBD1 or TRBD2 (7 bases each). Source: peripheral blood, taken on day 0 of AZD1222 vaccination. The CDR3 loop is CAISVQPTGEGKYF. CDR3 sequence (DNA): TGTGCCATCAGTGTTCAACCAACAGGGGAGGGGAAGTACTTC.